This T cell receptor beta chain was obtained from a study of post-analysis software for immune sequencing data. TCR beta cDNA libraries had unique molecular identifiers. TCRdb processed the PCR reads anew with MiXCR; each CDR3 protein has one entry. The sample contains about 770,000 distinct CDR3 sequences, under 60% of which appear only once. As for this clonotype: Its antigen is unknown.

Study-wide points: Significantly decreased normalized Chao1 diversity was recorded for multiple sclerosis patients relative to controls. Samples from one preparation batch, clustered by F measure, grouped strongly together. A handful of TRBV segments, including TRBV5-6, TRBV5-1 and TRBV20-1, were more frequent in patients than controls.

The V and J ends lost 5 bases and 7 bases respectively, with 17 bases between them. Germline assignment: CDR1 SEHNR and CDR2 FQNEAQ (reference sequence). CDR3 length equals 14 residues. The chain combines TRBV7-9 with TRBJ1-2; D not certain. The clonotype was recovered from a girl aged 5-17 years with multiple sclerosis. Sequenced: blood. The CDR3, as DNA: TGTGCCAGCAGCGCCCCGGACGGACGGAGTGGCTACACCTTC. Amino acid sequence: CASSAPDGRSGYTF.